The clone carrying this T cell receptor beta chain was counted only a few times. Its antigen is undetermined. This entry belongs to a study of T cell responses to AZD1222 COVID-19 vaccine. Repertoires were generated with immunoSEQ multiplex PCR, while TCRdb's copy carries only in-frame clones and drops some. This table holds just under 95,000 clones, just over 85% found once. Germline V lookup: CDR1 SGDLS, CDR2 YYNGEE. With 0 bases removed from V and 0 bases from J, the gap between germline ends came to 14 bases. This CDR3 is 17 amino acids long. Findings and caveats of the study: Spike-specific TCR breadth rose after two AZD1222 doses, and depth rose as well.

V usage is TRBV9 and J usage is TRBJ2-3, with D maybe TRBD1 (6 bases). The clonotype was recovered from an adult in good health. The input for sequencing was peripheral blood, taken on day 0 of AZD1222 vaccination. CDR3 in DNA: TGTGCCAGCAGCGTAGCAATGGGGGCCTCTAGCACAGATACGCAGTATTTT. Protein sequence: CASSVAMGASSTDTQYF.